A selection of T cell receptor beta chains follows, all from one sample in a study of blood T cell repertoires in COVID-19. Profiled with immunoSEQ multiplex PCR; TCRdb holds only in-frame clones, not every one. The profile covers tens of thousands of clones, with roughly 80% appearing a single time and about 4% taken by the ten largest. Material for sequencing was peripheral blood. The receptors stem from a woman aged 45 to 65 with acute or convalescent COVID-19. Both conserved end residues are part of each CDR3. The D gene is left open where the match is weak. The size entry is marked missing in some rows and otherwise reads once, few, many or a size class.

d_call	v_call	j_call	clone_size	cdr3_nt	cdr3_aa
-	TRBV7-9	TRBJ2-3	-	TGTGCCAGCAGCTTCCTTCAGGAGGGGAGCACAGATACGCAGTATTTT	CASSFLQEGSTDTQYF
-	TRBV19	TRBJ2-3	-	TGTGCCAGTAGTACAGCGTTCCCCTCAGATACGCAGTATTTT	CASSTAFPSDTQYF
TRBD1	TRBV12-3/TRBV12-4	TRBJ2-7	-	TGTGCCAGCAGAAGGGACAGTAATGACGAGCAGTACTTC	CASRRDSNDEQYF
-	TRBV24-1	TRBJ1-5	once	TGTGCCACCAGTGAAACCGACAGCCATCAGCCCCAGCATTTT	CATSETDSHQPQHF
-	TRBV18	TRBJ1-5	-	TGTGCCAGCTCACCTCGGGACATCCCCGGTCAGCCCCAGCATTTT	CASSPRDIPGQPQHF
-	TRBV5-4	TRBJ2-5	-	TGTGCCAGCAGCTTTGGAGGGGGGGCTCGAGAGACCCAGTACTTC	CASSFGGGARETQYF
-	TRBV28	TRBJ1-2	-	TGTGCCAGCAGTGACCCATCCTCGGGACGCCGAGGAGGGGGCTACACCTTC	CASSDPSSGRRGGGYTF
-	TRBV5-6	TRBJ2-5	-	TGTGCCAGCAGTCTGGATTCCGGGTTCCAAGAGACCCAGTACTTC	CASSLDSGFQETQYF
TRBD1	TRBV4-1	TRBJ2-7	-	TGCGCCAGCAGCGTCCGACAGGGTCCAGACCACGAGCAGTACTTC	CASSVRQGPDHEQYF
TRBD1	TRBV2	TRBJ2-7	-	TGTGCCAGCGAGCAGGGGGAGTACGAGCAGTACTTC	CASEQGEYEQYF
-	TRBV7-2	TRBJ1-1	once	TGTGCCAGCAGAGCACGGGACACTGAAGCTTTCTTT	CASRARDTEAFF
-	TRBV9	TRBJ2-5	few	TGTGCCAGCAGCGTAAGGGGTGGAGAGACCCAGTACTTC	CASSVRGGETQYF
TRBD2	TRBV2	TRBJ2-1	once	TGTGCCAGCAGGCGCTCTAGCGGGGGTACCCCCGGTGAGCAGTTCTTC	CASRRSSGGTPGEQFF
-	TRBV29-1	TRBJ1-1	few	TGCAGCGTTGTCGGGAACACTGAAGCTTTCTTT	CSVVGNTEAFF